The 19 T cell receptor beta chains reported below all come from one sample, sequenced in a study of T cell changes during pregnancy in multiple sclerosis. Assay used: immunoSEQ multiplex PCR; TCRdb lists only in-frame clones, some missing. This table holds 45,000 to 60,000 clones, about 90% found once. The material was CD4+ T cells from peripheral blood mononuclear cells, obtained in the second trimester of pregnancy. All receptors derive from a female donor with multiple sclerosis, enrolled in a pregnancy study.

The chain links TRBV6-5 to TRBJ1-1; 7 bases align to TRBD1. The V and J ends lost 2 bases and 4 bases, in that order; junction bases with no gene match: 4. The CDR3 runs 14 residues. Germline CDR1 is MNHEY and CDR2 is SVGAGI. The DNA for the CDR3 is TGTGCCAGCAGTTACCTCAGGGGGACCACTGAAGCTTTCTTT. This encodes CASSYLRGTTEAFF.

This clone was observed once. The V and J genes are TRBV27 and TRBJ2-2; TRBD2 matches 10 bases. This CDR3 has 14 residues. Germline V gene lookup returns CDR1 MNHEY and CDR2 SMNVEV (reference sequence). The J segment lost 4 bases and the V segment lost 7 bases, leaving 3 bases of the junction unmatched. This CDR3 reads CASMRTSGTGELFF. CDR3 DNA sequence: TGTGCCAGCATGCGGACTAGCGGCACCGGGGAGCTGTTTTTT.

The V call is TRBV19, the J call TRBJ1-1, with 7 bases matching TRBD1. Germline V gives CDR1 LNHDA, CDR2 SQIVND (reference sequence). This CDR3 is built from 15 residues. V shed 3 bases, J shed 5 bases, and the junction held 9 bases outside the gene matches. Here the CDR3 DNA reads TGTGCCAGTAGTATGGTCGGTCAGGGGGTAACTGAAGCTTTCTTT. Translation: CASSMVGQGVTEAFF.

The V and J genes are TRBV18 and TRBJ2-5; D may be TRBD2 (6 bases). Deletions cut 3 bases from V and 2 bases from J, with 13 bases between. There are 15 residues in the CDR3. CDR1 is KGHSH, CDR2 LQKENI, per germline. Here the CDR3 reads CASSPAGTAQETQYF. The CDR3, as DNA: TGTGCCAGCTCACCCGCCGGGACTGCGCAAGAGACCCAGTACTTC.

The V call is TRBV5-1, the J call TRBJ2-2; possibly TRBD1 for D (5 bases). The CDR3 extends over 13 amino acids. The V and J ends lost 0 bases and 5 bases respectively, with 5 bases between them. Germline-derived CDR1 and CDR2 are SGHRS and YFSETQ. This CDR3 reads CASSLEGTGELFF. The DNA for the CDR3 is TGCGCCAGCAGCTTGGAGGGGACCGGGGAGCTGTTTTTT.

This chain uses TRBV2 with TRBJ2-7; 10 positions match TRBD2. Germline V gene data show CDR1 as SNHLY and CDR2 as FYNNEI. Losses at the gene ends were 7 bases for V and 4 bases for J; bases not matched to a gene: 10. CDR3 length equals 15 residues. CDR3 bases: TGTGCCAGCAAGAACGGACTAGCGGCAACTTACGAGCAGTACTTC. Amino acids: CASKNGLAATYEQYF.

The V and J genes are TRBV28 and TRBJ1-4, with D perhaps TRBD1 (5 bases). CDR3 length: 14 amino acids. The ends were cut back, 3 bases at V and 8 bases at J, with 13 bases in the middle. Germline V gives CDR1 MDHEN, CDR2 SYDVKM. CDR3 bases: TGTGCCAGCAGTTTGGGCAGGGCGCGGGAAAAACTGTTTTTT. Translation: CASSLGRAREKLFF.

This clone was seen a few times. The chain carries TRBV30 and TRBJ1-1; weak D call: TRBD1 (5 bases). The CDR3 contains 11 residues. Germline CDR1 is GTSNPN and CDR2 is SVGIG (reference sequence). V lost 4 bases to trimming and J lost 6 bases, with 9 bases between them. The CDR3 spells CAWTGKAEAFF. The CDR3 DNA sequence: TGTGCCTGGACAGGGAAGGCTGAAGCTTTCTTT.

The J gene is TRBJ1-6, the V gene TRBV6-6; 10 bases match TRBD1. The germline V gene has CDR1 MNHNY and CDR2 SVGAGI (reference sequence). The CDR3 covers 15 residues. V shed 5 bases, J shed 9 bases, and the junction held 7 bases outside the gene matches. The CDR3, as DNA: TGTGCCAGCAGTGTTTCGACAGGGGGCTCTTCACCCCTCCACTTT. Its protein is CASSVSTGGSSPLHF.

The CDR3 region is CASSSLGRQRSYEQYF. CDR3 nucleotide sequence: TGTGCCAGCAGTTCCCTTGGGCGCCAACGCTCCTACGAGCAGTACTTC. The J gene is TRBJ2-7, the V gene TRBV27; D remains unclear. The length of the CDR3 is 16 residues. V was shortened by 4 bases and J by 0 bases, with 16 bases between the two germline ends. Germline V gene lookup returns CDR1 MNHEY and CDR2 SMNVEV (reference sequence).

This sequence joins TRBV7-8 and TRBJ2-7; D remains ambiguous. Germline V gene data show CDR1 as SGHVS and CDR2 as FQNEAQ. The CDR3 consists of 11 residues. V lost 5 bases and J 3 bases, leaving 5 bases between the germline ends. Written as DNA, the CDR3 is TGTGCCAGCAGCCGAGACTACGAGCAGTACTTC. Protein product: CASSRDYEQYF.

The rearrangement uses TRBV10-3 and TRBJ2-1, with 9 bases identical to TRBD1. CDR1 is ENHRY, CDR2 SYGVKD, per germline. This CDR3 has 15 amino acids. The V gene end was trimmed by 0 bases and the J gene end by 7 bases; junction bases not matched to a gene: 4. DNA for the CDR3: TGTGCCATCAGTGAGTCGACAGGGGGAAGGAATGAGCAGTTCTTC. It is translated as CAISESTGGRNEQFF.

CDR3 region: CASSELGFGSNEQFF. DNA of the CDR3: TGCGCCAGCAGCGAACTCGGGTTCGGGTCTAATGAGCAGTTCTTC. This chain joins TRBV5-1 and TRBJ2-1; D gene unclear. The CDR3 length is 15 residues. The V gene's germline CDR1 is SGHRS and CDR2 YFSETQ. V lost 4 bases to trimming and J lost 7 bases, with 18 bases between them.

The rearrangement links TRBV20-1 to TRBJ2-3; possible D gene TRBD2, 6 bases. This CDR3 is 11 amino acids long. Germline V gene data show CDR1 as DFQATT and CDR2 as SNEGSKA (reference sequence). V was pared by 6 bases and J by 8 bases, with 12 bases between. The CDR3 coding sequence is TGCAGTGCCCGCCTGGGGGGTACGCAGTATTTT. It specifies CSARLGGTQYF.

The rearrangement joins TRBV19 to TRBJ1-5; 7 positions agree with TRBD1. J lost 6 bases, V lost 1 base, and 6 bases had no gene match. CDR3 length: 15 amino acids. Germline V gene lookup returns CDR1 LNHDA and CDR2 SQIVND (reference sequence). CDR3 amino acids: CASSIGQGPLQPQHF. In DNA form, the CDR3 reads TGTGCCAGTAGTATAGGACAGGGCCCCCTTCAGCCCCAGCATTTT. Full variable domain (remainder filled in from reference TRBV19 and TRBJ1-5): DGGITQSPKYLFRKEGQNVTLSCEQNLNHDAMYWYRQDPGQGLRLIYYSQIVNDFQKGDIAEGYSVSREKKESFPLTVTSAQKNPTAFYLCASSIGQGPLQPQHFGDGTRLSIL.

This chain links TRBV18 with TRBJ1-2, with 8 bases identical to TRBD1. Losses at the gene ends were 5 bases for V and 3 bases for J; bases not matched to a gene: 8. CDR1 is KGHSH and CDR2 is LQKENI in the germline V gene. The length of the CDR3 is 15 residues. In DNA, the CDR3 is TGTGCCAGCTCATCCTTTGCAGGGGGCGACTATGGCTACACCTTC. Protein product: CASSSFAGGDYGYTF.

The chain is built from TRBV12-2 and TRBJ1-2; the listed D gene, TRBD1, was not tested against the DNA. TRBV12-2 is an annotated pseudogene. This CDR3 comprises 13 residues. The CDR3: CASRLVGDYGYTF. As DNA, the CDR3 is TGTGCAAGTCGCTTAGTAGGGGACTATGGCTACACCTTC.

This chain links TRBV7-9 with TRBJ1-2; 8 bases match TRBD1. V shed 5 bases, J shed 3 bases, and the junction held 8 bases outside the gene matches. The CDR3 covers 15 residues. Germline CDR1 and CDR2: SEHNR and FQNEAQ (reference sequence). Here the CDR3 DNA reads TGTGCCAGCAGCCCCCTTGCAGGGGGCTACTATGGCTACACCTTC. This codes for CASSPLAGGYYGYTF.

This chain joins TRBV27 and TRBJ1-2, with TRBD1 identical over 9 bases. V was clipped by 6 bases and J by 4 bases; unmatched bases: 6. There are 14 residues in the CDR3. Germline loops: CDR1 MNHEY, CDR2 SMNVEV (reference sequence). CDR3 region: CASRPLGQGYGYTF. The CDR3 coding sequence is TGTGCCAGCAGACCTTTGGGACAGGGCTATGGCTACACCTTC.